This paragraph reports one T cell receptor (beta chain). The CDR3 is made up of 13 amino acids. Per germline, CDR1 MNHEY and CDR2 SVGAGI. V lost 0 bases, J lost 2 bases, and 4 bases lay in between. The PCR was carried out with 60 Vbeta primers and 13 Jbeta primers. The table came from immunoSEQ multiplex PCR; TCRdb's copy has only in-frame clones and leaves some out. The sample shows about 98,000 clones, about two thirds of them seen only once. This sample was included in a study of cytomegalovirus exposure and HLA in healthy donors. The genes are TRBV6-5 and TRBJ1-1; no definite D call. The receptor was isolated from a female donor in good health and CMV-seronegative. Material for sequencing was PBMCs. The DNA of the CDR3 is TGTGCCAGCAGTTACTCGACTAACACTGAAGCTTTCTTT. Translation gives CASSYSTNTEAFF.